These 13 T cell receptor beta chains share one sample of origin, sequenced in a study of CD8+ T cells in alopecia areata (dated 2018 in TCRdb). Explained via the paper, the time point label denotes: 20 to 30 weeks on oral tofacitinib. The treatment or condition tag for this specimen amounts to: oral pan-JAK inhibitor, 5-10 mg twice daily. Preparation of the library involved the immunoSEQ multiplex PCR assay. RNA was extracted from all samples and reverse transcribed into cDNA, which served as template for TCR sequencing. TCRdb obtained this table from immuneACCESS and retained in-frame rearrangements with V and J assigned. These tables miss some clones; where compared with another copy, unresolved V genes account for less than half of the shortfall, and the remainder is unexplained. This sample is represented by 90,000 to 120,000 clones; 84% of them were singletons. In total, the top ten clones hold 24% of the sample.

This specimen consisted of CD8+ T cells sorted from blood, obtained at week 24, from a patient treated with tofacitinib. These receptors came from a human donor with alopecia areata.

This clone was seen only once. This rearrangement joins TRBV27 to TRBJ2-7; 9 bases align to TRBD2. V dropped 6 bases and J dropped 2; count of bases not matched to a gene: 5. CDR1 is MNHEY, CDR2 SMNVEV, per germline (reference sequence). The CDR3 consists of 14 residues. CDR3 coding DNA: TGTGCCAGCAGGGTAGCGGGGGATGCCTACGAGCAGTACTTC. It is translated as CASRVAGDAYEQYF.

V is TRBV4-1 and J is TRBJ2-4; the match to TRBD1 covers 9 bases. Germline CDR1 is MGHRA and CDR2 is YSYEKL. The trim removed 4 bases at V and 6 bases at J, leaving 7 bases unmatched. The CDR3 totals 15 residues. CDR3 DNA sequence: TGCGCCAGCAGCCCCGTGGGACAGGGATTAAACATTCAGTACTTC. The encoded protein is CASSPVGQGLNIQYF.

The chain employs TRBV5-5 and TRBJ2-3; perhaps TRBD2 as D (5 bases). The V gene's germline CDR1 is SGHKS and CDR2 YYEKEE (reference sequence). The V end was cut by 3 bases, the J end by 2 bases, with 13 bases between. CDR3 size: 15 residues. The CDR3 region is CASSYYAGVTDTQYF. Written as DNA, the CDR3 is TGTGCCAGCAGCTACTATGCGGGCGTCACAGATACGCAGTATTTT. The full variable domain, with the rest looked up from reference TRBV5-5 and TRBJ2-3, is DAGVTQSPTHLIKTRGQQVTLRCSPISGHKSVSWYQQVLGQGPQFIFQYYEKEERGRGNFPDRFSARQFPNYSSELNVNALLLGDSALYLCASSYYAGVTDTQYFGPGTRLTVL.

About this clone itself: The junction differs from germline at one of its ends, possibly a read error. V usage is TRBV25-1 and J usage is TRBJ1-2; a possible D gene is TRBD1 (6 bases). The length of the CDR3 is 14 residues. The V gene's germline CDR1 is MGHDK and CDR2 SYGVNS. The DNA for the CDR3 is TGTGCCAGCACCCTAGGGGTTGAGGGGGGCCCGATGTACTTC. It yields the protein CASTLGVEGGPMYF.

V is TRBV6-5 and J is TRBJ2-7; tentatively, D is TRBD1 (5 bases). The CDR3 sequence is 14 residues long. Germline loops: CDR1 MNHEY, CDR2 SVGAGI. V shed 4 bases and J shed 3 bases, with 13 bases lying between them. CDR3 loop: CASSSLDRIYEQYF. CDR3 DNA: TGTGCCAGCAGTTCCTTAGACAGAATCTACGAGCAGTACTTC.

The chain carries TRBV11-1 and TRBJ2-3; weak D call: TRBD1 (5 bases). The ends were cut back, 3 bases at V and 0 bases at J, with 7 bases in the middle. CDR3 length: 14 amino acids. Per germline, CDR1 SGHAT and CDR2 FQDESV (reference sequence). The CDR3 DNA sequence: TGTGCCAGCAGCTTTACAGGTAGCACAGATACGCAGTATTTT. It encodes CASSFTGSTDTQYF.

The genes are TRBV11-2 and TRBJ2-7; TRBD1 aligns across 8 bases. The germline gives CDR1 SGHAT, CDR2 FQNNGV. The CDR3 extends over 13 amino acids. Trimming took 5 bases from V and 3 from J; bases not matched to a gene: 3. The CDR3 region has the DNA TGTGCCAGCAGCCTCACAGGGGGCTACGAGCAGTACTTC. Its protein is CASSLTGGYEQYF.

The J gene is TRBJ2-2, the V gene TRBV7-3, with 7 bases lining up with TRBD2. The germline CDR1 and CDR2 sequences are SGHTA and FQGTGA. The V segment lost 5 bases and the J segment 8 bases; nucleotides outside the gene matches: 11. The CDR3 spans 15 residues. Here the CDR3 DNA reads TGTGCCAGCAGCCCCAGCCGGACTAGGGGAGGGGAGCTGTTTTTT. Translated: CASSPSRTRGGELFF. Together with reference TRBV7-3 and TRBJ2-2, the CDR3 gives the full variable domain: GAGVSQTPSNKVTEKGKYVELRCDPISGHTALYWYRQSLGQGPEFLIYFQGTGAADDSGLPNDRFFAVRPEGSVSTLKIQRTERGDSAVYLCASSPSRTRGGELFFGEGSRLTVL.

The count of this clone is one. This sequence joins TRBV19 and TRBJ2-1; TRBD1 aligns across 12 bases. This CDR3 comprises 13 residues. Trimming cost V 8 bases and J 9 bases; bases outside gene matches: 5. Germline V gene lookup returns CDR1 LNHDA and CDR2 SQIVND (reference sequence). CDR3 nucleotide sequence: TGTGCCAGTGGGGGGACAGGGGGCTTTGAGCAGTTCTTC. Encoded protein: CASGGTGGFEQFF.

The V call is TRBV6-5, the J call TRBJ1-1, with 10 bases aligning to TRBD1. With V trimmed by 5 bases and J by 5 bases, 5 bases remained unmatched. Germline CDR1 and CDR2: MNHEY and SVGAGI. The CDR3 is 14 amino acids. For the CDR3, the DNA is TGTGCCAGCAGTAGGGGACAGGGGCGGACTGAAGCTTTCTTT. Translated, it gives CASSRGQGRTEAFF.

This clone appeared many times. The J gene is TRBJ2-4, the V gene TRBV14; D remains unclear. This CDR3 is 16 amino acids long. Germline assignment: CDR1 SGHDN and CDR2 FVKESK. V was pared by 0 bases and J by 0 bases, with 9 bases between. Here the CDR3 reads CASSQEVGGAKNIQYF. The CDR3 DNA reads as TGTGCCAGCAGCCAAGAAGTAGGTGGAGCCAAAAACATTCAGTACTTC.

The chain carries TRBV29-1 and TRBJ2-2, with 7 bases matching TRBD2. The CDR3 is made up of 15 amino acids. Germline CDR1 is SQVTM and CDR2 is ANQGSEA. Trimming removed 6 bases from V and 6 bases from J; junction bases left unmatched: 13. The CDR3 DNA reads TGCAGCGTCGGACCCATAGCGGGCGGTTCCGGGGAGCTGTTTTTT. Translation: CSVGPIAGGSGELFF.

J is TRBJ2-1 and V is TRBV29-1, with 8 bases aligning to TRBD2. There are 15 residues in the CDR3. CDR1 SQVTM and CDR2 ANQGSEA come from the germline V gene. Trimming cost V 5 bases and J 4 bases; bases outside gene matches: 10. CDR3 DNA: TGCAGCGTTACCGGGACTAGTGCATGGTACAATGAGCAGTTCTTC. Amino acids: CSVTGTSAWYNEQFF.